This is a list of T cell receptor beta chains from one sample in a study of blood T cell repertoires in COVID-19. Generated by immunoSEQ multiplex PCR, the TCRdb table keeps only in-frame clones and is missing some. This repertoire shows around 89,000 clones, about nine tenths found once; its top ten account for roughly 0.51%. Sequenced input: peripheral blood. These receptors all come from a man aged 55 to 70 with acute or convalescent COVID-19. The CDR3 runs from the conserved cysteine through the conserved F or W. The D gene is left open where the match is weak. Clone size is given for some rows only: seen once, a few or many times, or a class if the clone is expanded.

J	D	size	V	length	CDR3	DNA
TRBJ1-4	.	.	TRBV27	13	CASSPGQNEKLFF	TGTGCCAGCAGTCCCGGACAGAATGAAAAACTGTTTTTT
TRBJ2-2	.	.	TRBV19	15	CASSPHRDATGELFF	TGTGCCAGTAGTCCTCACCGGGATGCCACCGGGGAGCTGTTTTTT
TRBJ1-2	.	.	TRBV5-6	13	CASSLQAAAGYTF	TGTGCCAGCAGCTTACAGGCTGCTGCTGGCTACACCTTC
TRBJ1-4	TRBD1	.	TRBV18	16	CASSPPIGTGNEKLFF	TGTGCCAGCTCACCACCGATTGGGACAGGAAATGAAAAACTGTTTTTT
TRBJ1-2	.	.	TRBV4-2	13	CASSQVGQGGYTF	TGTGCCAGCAGCCAAGTTGGGCAGGGAGGCTACACCTTC
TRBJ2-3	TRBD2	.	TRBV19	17	CASSIPRRLAGGREQYF	TGTGCCAGTAGTATCCCGAGACGACTAGCGGGAGGGAGGGAGCAGTATTTT
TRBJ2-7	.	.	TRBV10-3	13	CAISGGSSYEQYF	TGTGCCATCAGTGGAGGGAGCTCCTACGAGCAGTACTTC
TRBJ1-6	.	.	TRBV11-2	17	CASSSPEAGVDNSPLHF	TGTGCCAGCAGCTCCCCGGAGGCCGGGGTAGATAATTCACCCCTCCACTTT
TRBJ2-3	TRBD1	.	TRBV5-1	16	CASSLQGEKYTDTQYF	TGCGCCAGCAGCTTGCAGGGGGAGAAGTACACAGATACGCAGTATTTT
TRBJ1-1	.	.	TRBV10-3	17	CAISESTPGGKGTEAFF	TGTGCCATCAGTGAGTCGACTCCTGGGGGCAAGGGCACTGAAGCTTTCTTT
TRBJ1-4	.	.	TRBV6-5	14	CASSYGATNEKLFF	TGTGCCAGCAGTTACGGAGCAACTAATGAAAAACTGTTTTTT
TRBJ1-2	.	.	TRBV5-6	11	CASSLDTGYTF	TGTGCCAGCAGCCTAGATACCGGCTACACCTTC
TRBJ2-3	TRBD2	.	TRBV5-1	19	CASSSGLAGGRDSTDTQYF	TGCGCCAGCAGCTCGGGACTAGCGGGAGGACGGGATAGCACAGATACGCAGTATTTT
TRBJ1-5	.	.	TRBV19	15	CASSDGTSGNQPQHF	TGTGCCAGTAGTGATGGGACTTCGGGCAATCAGCCCCAGCATTTT
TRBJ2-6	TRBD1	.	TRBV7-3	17	CASSPGTGVYGANVLTF	TGTGCCAGCAGCCCCGGGACAGGGGTGTATGGGGCCAACGTCCTGACTTTC
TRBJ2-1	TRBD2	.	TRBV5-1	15	CASSYGLAGDNEQFF	TGCGCCAGCAGCTACGGACTAGCGGGAGACAATGAGCAGTTCTTC
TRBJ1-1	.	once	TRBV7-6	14	CASSLGAGNTEAFF	TGTGCCAGCAGCTTAGGGGCGGGGAACACTGAAGCTTTCTTT
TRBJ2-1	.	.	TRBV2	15	CASSRTQGGLNEQFF	TGTGCCAGCAGTCGGACTCAGGGGGGCCTCAATGAGCAGTTCTTC
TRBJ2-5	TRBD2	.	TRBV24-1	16	CATSYGTSGAQETQYF	TGTGCCACCAGCTACGGGACTAGCGGGGCCCAAGAGACCCAGTACTTC
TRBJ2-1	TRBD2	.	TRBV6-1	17	CASSELWSGLAGYEQFF	TGTGCCAGCAGTGAGTTATGGTCGGGACTAGCGGGATATGAGCAGTTCTTC
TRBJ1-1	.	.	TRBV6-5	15	CASSPGGRPNTEAFF	TGTGCCAGCAGTCCAGGTGGCAGGCCGAACACTGAAGCTTTCTTT
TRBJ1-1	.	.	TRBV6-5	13	CASSLLGNTEAFF	TGTGCCAGTTCACTCCTCGGGAACACTGAAGCTTTCTTT
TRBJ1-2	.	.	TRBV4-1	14	CASSQEQSFYGYTF	TGCGCCAGCAGCCAAGAACAGAGCTTCTATGGCTACACCTTC
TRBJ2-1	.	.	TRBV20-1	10	CSAEFNEQFF	TGCAGTGCCGAGTTCAATGAGCAGTTCTTC
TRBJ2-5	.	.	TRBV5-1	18	CASSLAGQGIQSGETQYF	TGCGCCAGCAGCTTGGCCGGGCAGGGAATACAGTCGGGAGAGACCCAGTACTTC
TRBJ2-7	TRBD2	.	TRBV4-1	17	CASSQGTSGETSYEQYF	TGCGCCAGCAGCCAAGGGACTAGCGGGGAAACCTCCTACGAGCAGTACTTC
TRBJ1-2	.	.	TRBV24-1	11	CATSVGDGYTF	TGTGCCACCAGTGTGGGAGATGGCTACACCTTC
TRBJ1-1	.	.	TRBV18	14	CASSPSGMNTEAFF	TGTGCCAGCTCACCATCGGGGATGAACACTGAAGCTTTCTTT
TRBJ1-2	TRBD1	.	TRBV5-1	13	CASSLQGEGGYTF	TGCGCCAGCAGCTTACAGGGGGAGGGTGGCTACACCTTC
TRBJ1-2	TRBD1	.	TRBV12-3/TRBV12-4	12	CASSVDRDGYTF	TGTGCCAGCAGTGTAGACAGGGATGGCTACACCTTC
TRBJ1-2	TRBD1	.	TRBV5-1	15	CASSEADRASYGYTF	TGCGCCAGCAGCGAGGCAGACAGGGCGAGCTATGGCTACACCTTC
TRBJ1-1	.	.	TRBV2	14	CASSGMRGGTEAFF	TGTGCCAGCAGTGGGATGCGGGGAGGTACTGAAGCTTTCTTT
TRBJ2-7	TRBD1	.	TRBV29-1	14	CSVEAGTGVYEQYF	TGCAGCGTTGAAGCCGGGACAGGGGTCTACGAGCAGTACTTC
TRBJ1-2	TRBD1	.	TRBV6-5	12	CASGQGPLGYTF	TGTGCCAGCGGACAGGGTCCTCTTGGCTACACCTTC
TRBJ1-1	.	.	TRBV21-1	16	CASSLYQGGGNTEAFF	TGTGCCAGCAGCTTATATCAGGGCGGGGGAAACACTGAAGCTTTCTTT
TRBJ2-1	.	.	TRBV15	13	CATSGAGETEQFF	TGTGCCACCAGCGGGGCAGGGGAAACTGAGCAGTTCTTC
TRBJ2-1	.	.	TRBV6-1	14	CASSERSRYNEQFF	TGTGCCAGCAGTGAACGATCCAGGTACAATGAGCAGTTCTTC
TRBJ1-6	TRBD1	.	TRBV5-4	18	CASSSKSSGQGAESPLHF	TGTGCCAGCAGCTCTAAATCATCTGGACAGGGGGCGGAATCACCCCTCCACTTT
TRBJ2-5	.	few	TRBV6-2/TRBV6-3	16	CASSYSSLGGGETQYF	TGTGCCAGCAGTTACTCGAGTTTGGGAGGGGGGGAGACCCAGTACTTC
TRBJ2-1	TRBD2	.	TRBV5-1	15	CASSLATSGGDEQFF	TGCGCCAGCAGCTTGGCGACTAGCGGAGGGGATGAGCAGTTCTTC
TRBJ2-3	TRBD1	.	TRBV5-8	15	CASSLKGQGRNTQYF	TGTGCCAGCAGCCTCAAGGGACAGGGTAGGAATACGCAGTATTTT
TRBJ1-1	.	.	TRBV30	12	CACTRMNTEAFF	TGTGCCTGTACCAGGATGAACACTGAAGCTTTCTTT
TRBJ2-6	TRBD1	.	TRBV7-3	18	CASSSFLWTGDGANVLTF	TGTGCCAGCAGCTCCTTTTTATGGACAGGGGATGGGGCCAACGTCCTGACTTTC
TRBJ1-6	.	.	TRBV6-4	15	CASSEGQGIGSPLHF	TGTGCCAGCAGTGAAGGGCAGGGGATAGGTTCACCCCTCCACTTT
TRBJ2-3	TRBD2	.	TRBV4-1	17	CASSQAGLAGGTDTQYF	TGCGCCAGCAGCCAAGCGGGACTAGCGGGAGGCACAGATACGCAGTATTTT
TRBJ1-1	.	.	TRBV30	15	CAWSPPGTLNTEAFF	TGTGCCTGGAGTCCTCCCGGGACACTTAACACTGAAGCTTTCTTT
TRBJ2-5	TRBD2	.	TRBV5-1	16	CASSLARGSLEETQYF	TGCGCCAGCAGCTTGGCCCGCGGGAGTTTGGAAGAGACCCAGTACTTC
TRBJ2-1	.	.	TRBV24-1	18	CATSDTHLSLARLDEQFF	TGTGCCACCAGTGATACCCACCTATCACTAGCCAGATTGGATGAGCAGTTCTTC
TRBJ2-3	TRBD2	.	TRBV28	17	CASTPAERGGTTDTQYF	TGTGCCAGCACTCCCGCTGAGCGGGGGGGCACCACAGATACGCAGTATTTT
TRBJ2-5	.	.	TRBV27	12	CASSSGGETQYF	TGTGCCAGCAGTTCGGGTGGGGAGACCCAGTACTTC
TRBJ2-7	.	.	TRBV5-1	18	CASSGGVRAVGSSYEQYF	TGCGCCAGCAGCGGAGGGGTCAGGGCGGTTGGGAGCTCCTACGAGCAGTACTTC
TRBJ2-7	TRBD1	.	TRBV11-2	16	CASSSRQGAVTYEQYF	TGTGCCAGCAGCTCCCGCCAGGGGGCCGTTACCTACGAGCAGTACTTC
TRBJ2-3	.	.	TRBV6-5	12	CAHSTGTDTQYF	TGTGCCCATAGTACAGGCACAGATACGCAGTATTTT
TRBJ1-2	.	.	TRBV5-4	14	CASSLAPQNYGYTF	TGTGCCAGCAGCTTGGCCCCACAGAACTATGGCTACACCTTC
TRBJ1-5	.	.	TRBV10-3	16	CAISESKVRVGQPQHF	TGTGCCATCAGTGAGTCGAAGGTCAGGGTGGGTCAGCCCCAGCATTTT
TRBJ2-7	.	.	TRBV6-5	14	CASKVSGSVYEQYF	TGTGCCAGCAAGGTGTCGGGTTCAGTATACGAGCAGTACTTC
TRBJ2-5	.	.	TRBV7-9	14	CASSPRAEAETQYF	TGTGCCAGCAGCCCACGAGCAGAAGCGGAGACCCAGTACTTC